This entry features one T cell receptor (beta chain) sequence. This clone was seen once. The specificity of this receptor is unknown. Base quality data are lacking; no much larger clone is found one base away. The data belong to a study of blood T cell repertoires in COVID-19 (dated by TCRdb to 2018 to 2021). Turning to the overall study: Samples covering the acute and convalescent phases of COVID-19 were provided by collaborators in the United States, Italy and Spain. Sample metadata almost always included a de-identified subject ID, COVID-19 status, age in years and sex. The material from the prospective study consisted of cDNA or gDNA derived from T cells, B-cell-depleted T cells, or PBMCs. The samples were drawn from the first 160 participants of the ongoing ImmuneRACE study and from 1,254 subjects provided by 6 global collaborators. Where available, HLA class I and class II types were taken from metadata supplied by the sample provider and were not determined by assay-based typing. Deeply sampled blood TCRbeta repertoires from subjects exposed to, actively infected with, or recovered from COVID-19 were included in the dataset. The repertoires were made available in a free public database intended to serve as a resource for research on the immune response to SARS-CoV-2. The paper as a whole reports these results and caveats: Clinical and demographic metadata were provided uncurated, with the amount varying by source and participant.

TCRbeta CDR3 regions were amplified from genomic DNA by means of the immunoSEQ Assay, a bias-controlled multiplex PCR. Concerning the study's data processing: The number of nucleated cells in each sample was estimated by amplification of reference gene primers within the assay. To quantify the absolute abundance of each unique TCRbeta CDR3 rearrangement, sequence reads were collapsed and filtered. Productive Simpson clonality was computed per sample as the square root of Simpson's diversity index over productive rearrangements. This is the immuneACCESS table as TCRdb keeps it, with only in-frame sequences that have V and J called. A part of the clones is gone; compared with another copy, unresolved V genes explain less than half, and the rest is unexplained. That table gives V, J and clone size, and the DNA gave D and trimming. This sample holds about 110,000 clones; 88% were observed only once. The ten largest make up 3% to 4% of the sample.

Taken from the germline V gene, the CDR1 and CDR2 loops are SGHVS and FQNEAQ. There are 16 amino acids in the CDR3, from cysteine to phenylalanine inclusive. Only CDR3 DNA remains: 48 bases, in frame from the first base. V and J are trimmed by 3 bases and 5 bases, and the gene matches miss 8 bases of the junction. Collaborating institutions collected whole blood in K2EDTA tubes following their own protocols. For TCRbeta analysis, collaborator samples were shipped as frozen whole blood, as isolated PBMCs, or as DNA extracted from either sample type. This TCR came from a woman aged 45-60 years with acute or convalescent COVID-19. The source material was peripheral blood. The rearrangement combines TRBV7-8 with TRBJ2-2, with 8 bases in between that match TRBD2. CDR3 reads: CASSFPAGGATGELFF. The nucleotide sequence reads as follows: TGTGCCAGCAGCTTTCCGGCGGGAGGAGCAACCGGGGAGCTGTTTTTT.